This T cell receptor (beta chain) stems from a study of cytomegalovirus exposure and HLA in healthy donors. PCR used 60 Vbeta primers and 13 Jbeta primers. Libraries were prepared by immunoSEQ multiplex PCR; TCRdb keeps only in-frame clonotypes and omits some of them. The table records fewer than 150,000 clones, over 80% of them present only once. CDR1 and CDR2 from the germline V gene are SGHRS and YFSETQ. With 0 bases clipped from V and 4 bases from J, the junction kept 4 bases outside the gene matches. The CDR3 has 14 residues. The V and J genes are TRBV5-1 and TRBJ2-7, with TRBD1 matching 7 bases. Source material: PBMCs. This sequence originates from a female donor in good health and CMV-seronegative. The CDR3 DNA reads TGCGCCAGCAGCTTGGGGACAGGCATGTACGAGCAGTACTTC. It codes for CASSLGTGMYEQYF.